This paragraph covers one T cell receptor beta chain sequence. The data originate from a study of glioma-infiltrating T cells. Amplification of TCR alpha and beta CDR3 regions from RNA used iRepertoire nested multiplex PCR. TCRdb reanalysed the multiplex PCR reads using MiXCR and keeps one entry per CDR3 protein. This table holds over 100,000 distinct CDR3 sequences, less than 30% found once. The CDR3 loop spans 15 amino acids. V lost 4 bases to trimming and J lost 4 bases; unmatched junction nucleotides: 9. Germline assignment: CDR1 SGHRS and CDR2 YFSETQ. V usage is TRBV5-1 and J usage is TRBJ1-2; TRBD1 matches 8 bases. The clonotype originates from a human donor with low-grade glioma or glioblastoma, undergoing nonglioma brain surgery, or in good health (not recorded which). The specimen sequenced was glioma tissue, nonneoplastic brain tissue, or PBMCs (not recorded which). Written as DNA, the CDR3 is TGCGCCAGCAGCCCCGGGGCAGGGGGCCTCTATGGCTACACCTTC. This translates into CASSPGAGGLYGYTF.